The TCR beta chain described here comes from a study of coeliac disease. Findings and caveats of the study: The authors judged this method unsuitable for unbiased gliadin-specific T cell detection. Known gliadin-specific TRB sequences: about 45% of the 18 coeliac samples, only 1 of 6 controls. Control samples showed higher TRB and TRG clonality than intraepithelial and lamina propria samples in active celiac disease.

Each fraction contributed one roughly 500,000-cell aliquot for sequencing. Sequenced by immunoSEQ multiplex PCR; TCRdb stores in-frame clones only, minus some. This sample has approximately 2,000 clones, with around 66% found just once. This clone appeared once. Antigen unknown. What was sequenced was lamina propria lymphocytes from the gut. The origin of this receptor is a woman between 45 and 60 years old with celiac disease on a gluten-free diet.

CDR3 nucleotide sequence: TGTGCCAGCTCACCACTTCAGCGGAGCTCCTACGAGCAGTACTTC. Encoded protein: CASSPLQRSSYEQYF. The chain uses TRBV18 and TRBJ2-7, with D tentatively TRBD2 (5 bases). CDR3 length: 15 residues. Germline assignment: CDR1 KGHSH and CDR2 LQKENI. The V and J ends lost 1 base and 0 bases respectively, with 10 bases between them. The full variable domain, in which reference TRBV18 and TRBJ2-7 provide the parts outside the CDR3, is NAGVMQNPRHLVRRRGQEARLRCSPMKGHSHVYWYRQLPEEGLKFMVYLQKENIIDESGMPKERFSAEFPKEGPSILRIQQVVRGDSAAYFCASSPLQRSSYEQYFGPGTRLTVT.